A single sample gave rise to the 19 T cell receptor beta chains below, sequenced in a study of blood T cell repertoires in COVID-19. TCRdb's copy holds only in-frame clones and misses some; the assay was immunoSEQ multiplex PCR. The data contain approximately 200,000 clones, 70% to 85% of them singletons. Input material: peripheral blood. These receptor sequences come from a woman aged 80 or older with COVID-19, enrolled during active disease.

The CDR3 loop reads CASSWRDGYGYTF. The CDR3 DNA reads TGTGCCAGCAGCTGGCGGGATGGCTATGGCTACACCTTC. The gene calls are TRBV7-9 and TRBJ1-2; D is uncertain. V lost 4 bases, J lost 4 bases, and 10 bases lay in between. The CDR3 has 13 amino acids. Germline values: CDR1 SEHNR, CDR2 FQNEAQ (reference sequence).

The CDR3 DNA sequence: TGTGCCAGTAGTATATACCCCAGGGATCAGCCCCAGCATTTT. Residues: CASSIYPRDQPQHF. J is TRBJ1-5 and V is TRBV19, with D tentatively TRBD1 (5 bases). Per the germline V gene, CDR1 is LNHDA and CDR2 is SQIVND (reference sequence). Trimming stripped 2 bases from V and 5 bases from J, with 10 bases between. There are 14 residues in the CDR3.

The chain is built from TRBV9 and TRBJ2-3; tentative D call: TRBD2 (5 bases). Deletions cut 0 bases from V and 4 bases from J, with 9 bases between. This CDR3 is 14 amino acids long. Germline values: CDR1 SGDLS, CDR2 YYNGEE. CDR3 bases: TGTGCCAGCAGCGTAGCTATGCGGGCAGATACGCAGTATTTT. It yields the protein CASSVAMRADTQYF. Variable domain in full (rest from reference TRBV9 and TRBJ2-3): DSGVTQTPKHLITATGQRVTLRCSPRSGDLSVYWYQQSLDQGLQFLIQYYNGEERAKGNILERFSAQQFPDLHSELNLSSLELGDSALYFCASSVAMRADTQYFGPGTRLTVL.

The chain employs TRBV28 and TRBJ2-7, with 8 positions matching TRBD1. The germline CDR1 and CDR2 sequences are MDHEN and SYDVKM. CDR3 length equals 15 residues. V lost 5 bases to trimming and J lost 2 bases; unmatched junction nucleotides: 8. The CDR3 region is CASSPGTGRPYEQYF. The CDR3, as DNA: TGTGCCAGCAGTCCTGGGACAGGCCGGCCCTACGAGCAGTACTTC.

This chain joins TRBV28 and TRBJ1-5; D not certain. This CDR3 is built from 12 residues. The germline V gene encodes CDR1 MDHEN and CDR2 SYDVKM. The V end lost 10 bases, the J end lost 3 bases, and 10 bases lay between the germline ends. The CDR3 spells CATQQLNQPQHF. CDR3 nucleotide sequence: TGTGCCACCCAACAGCTCAATCAGCCCCAGCATTTT.

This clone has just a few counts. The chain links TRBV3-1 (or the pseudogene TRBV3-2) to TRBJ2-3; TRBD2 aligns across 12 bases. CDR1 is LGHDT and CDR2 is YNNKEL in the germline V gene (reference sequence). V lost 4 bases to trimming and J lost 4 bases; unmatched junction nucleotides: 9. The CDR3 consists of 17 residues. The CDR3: CASSRDRLAGVADTQYF. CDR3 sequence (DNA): TGTGCCAGCAGCCGAGACCGACTAGCGGGAGTCGCAGATACGCAGTATTTT.

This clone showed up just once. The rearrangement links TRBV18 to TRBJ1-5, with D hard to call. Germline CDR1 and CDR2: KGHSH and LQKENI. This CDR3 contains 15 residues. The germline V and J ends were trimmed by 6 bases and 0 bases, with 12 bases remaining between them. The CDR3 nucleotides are TGTGCCAGCTCCCCCCGGGGTAATAGCAATCAGCCCCAGCATTTT. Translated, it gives CASSPRGNSNQPQHF.

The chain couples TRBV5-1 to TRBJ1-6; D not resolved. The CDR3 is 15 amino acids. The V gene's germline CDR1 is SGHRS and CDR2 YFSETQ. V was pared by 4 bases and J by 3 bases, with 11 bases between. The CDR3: CASSAPQDYNSPLHF. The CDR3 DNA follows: TGCGCCAGCAGCGCACCCCAGGACTATAATTCACCCCTCCACTTT.

The CDR3 DNA reads TGTGCCAGCAGTTACGGGGTGCGGCGGGAGGGAGAGACCCAGTACTTC. Translation gives CASSYGVRREGETQYF. The chain has TRBV6-6 and TRBJ2-5, with 9 bases fitting TRBD2. J lost 4 bases, V lost 2 bases, and 8 bases had no gene match. The germline CDR1 and CDR2 sequences are MNHNY and SVGAGI (reference sequence). CDR3 length equals 16 residues.

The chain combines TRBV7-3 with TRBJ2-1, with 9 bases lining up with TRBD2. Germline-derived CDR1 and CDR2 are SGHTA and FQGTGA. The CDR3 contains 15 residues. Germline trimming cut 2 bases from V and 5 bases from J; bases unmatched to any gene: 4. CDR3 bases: TGTGCCAGCAGCTTAGGGCTAGCGGGAAACAATGAGCAGTTCTTC. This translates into CASSLGLAGNNEQFF.

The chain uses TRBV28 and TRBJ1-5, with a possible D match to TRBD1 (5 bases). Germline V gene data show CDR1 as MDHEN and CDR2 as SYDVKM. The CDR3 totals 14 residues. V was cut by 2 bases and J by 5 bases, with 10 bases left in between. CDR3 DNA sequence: TGTGCCAGCAGTTTAGTATCAGGGCATCAGCCCCAGCATTTT. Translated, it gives CASSLVSGHQPQHF.

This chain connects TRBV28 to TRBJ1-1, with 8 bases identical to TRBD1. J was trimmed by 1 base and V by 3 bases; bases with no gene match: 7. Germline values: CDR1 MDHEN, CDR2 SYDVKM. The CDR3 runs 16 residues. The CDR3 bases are TGTGCCAGCAGTTTGTGGGCAGGGGGCCGGAACACTGAAGCTTTCTTT. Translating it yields CASSLWAGGRNTEAFF.

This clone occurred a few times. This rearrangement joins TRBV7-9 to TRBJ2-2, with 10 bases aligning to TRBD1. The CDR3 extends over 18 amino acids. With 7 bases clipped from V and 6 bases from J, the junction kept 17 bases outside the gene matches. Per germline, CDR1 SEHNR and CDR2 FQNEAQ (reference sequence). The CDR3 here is CASTLGTGEWKRPGELFF. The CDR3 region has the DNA TGTGCCAGCACCTTGGGGACAGGGGAATGGAAGAGGCCCGGGGAGCTGTTTTTT.

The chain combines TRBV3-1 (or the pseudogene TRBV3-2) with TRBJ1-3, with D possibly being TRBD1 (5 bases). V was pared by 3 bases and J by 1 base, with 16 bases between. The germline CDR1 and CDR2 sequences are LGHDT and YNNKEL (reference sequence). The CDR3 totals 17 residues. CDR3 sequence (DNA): TGTGCCAGCAGCCACGGCAGGGCCCTCCGTTCTGGAAACACCATATATTTT. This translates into CASSHGRALRSGNTIYF.

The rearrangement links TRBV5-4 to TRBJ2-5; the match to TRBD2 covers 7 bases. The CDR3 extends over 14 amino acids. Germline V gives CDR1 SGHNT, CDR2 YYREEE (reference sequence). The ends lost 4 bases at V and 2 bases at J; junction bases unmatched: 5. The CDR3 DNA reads TGTGCCAGCAGCCAGGCGGGAGATCAAGAGACCCAGTACTTC. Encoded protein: CASSQAGDQETQYF.

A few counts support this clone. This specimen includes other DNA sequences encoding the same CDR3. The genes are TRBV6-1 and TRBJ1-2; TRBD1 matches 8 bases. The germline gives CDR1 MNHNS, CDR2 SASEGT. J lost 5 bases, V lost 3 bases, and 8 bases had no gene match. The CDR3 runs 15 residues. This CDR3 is CASSDPDRGVYGYTF. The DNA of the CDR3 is TGTGCCAGCAGTGACCCCGACAGGGGAGTTTATGGCTACACCTTC.

The CDR3 sequence is CASSRLTGRRNQPQHF. The CDR3, as DNA: TGTGCCAGCAGTCGTCTGACAGGGCGGAGGAATCAGCCCCAGCATTTT. The chain recombines TRBV6-2 or TRBV6-3 with TRBJ1-5; 7 bases are a match to TRBD1. J was trimmed by 4 bases and V by 5 bases; bases with no gene match: 11. The germline gives CDR1 MNHEY, CDR2 SVGEGT. CDR3 size: 16 residues.

In DNA, the CDR3 is TGTGCCATCGGGAGGGAGGGGTACAATGAGCAGTTCTTC. Translation: CAIGREGYNEQFF. The chain carries TRBV10-3 and TRBJ2-1; 7 bases agree with TRBD2. Germline CDR1 is ENHRY and CDR2 is SYGVKD. The trim removed 8 bases at V and 4 bases at J, leaving 5 bases unmatched. The length of the CDR3 is 13 residues.

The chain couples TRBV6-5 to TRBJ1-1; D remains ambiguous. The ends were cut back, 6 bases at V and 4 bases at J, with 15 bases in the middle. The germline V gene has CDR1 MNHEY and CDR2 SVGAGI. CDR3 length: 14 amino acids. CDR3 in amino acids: CASSSREGTTEAFF. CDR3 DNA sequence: TGTGCCAGCAGCTCTAGGGAGGGAACCACTGAAGCTTTCTTT.